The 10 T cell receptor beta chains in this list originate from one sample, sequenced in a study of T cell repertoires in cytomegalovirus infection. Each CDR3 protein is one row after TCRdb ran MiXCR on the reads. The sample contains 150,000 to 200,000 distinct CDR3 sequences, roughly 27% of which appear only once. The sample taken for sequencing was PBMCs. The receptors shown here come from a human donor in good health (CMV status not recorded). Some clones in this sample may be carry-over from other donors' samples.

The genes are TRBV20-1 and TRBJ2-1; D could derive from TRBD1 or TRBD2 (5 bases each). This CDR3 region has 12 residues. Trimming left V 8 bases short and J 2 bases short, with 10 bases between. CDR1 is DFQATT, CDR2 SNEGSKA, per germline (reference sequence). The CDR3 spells CSSGGPYNEQFF. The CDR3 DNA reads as TGCAGTTCTGGGGGTCCCTACAATGAGCAGTTCTTC.

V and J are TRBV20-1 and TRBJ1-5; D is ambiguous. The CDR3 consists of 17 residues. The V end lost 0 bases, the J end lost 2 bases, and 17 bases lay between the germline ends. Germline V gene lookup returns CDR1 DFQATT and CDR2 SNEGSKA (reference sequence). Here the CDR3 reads CSARDVRVGLGNQPQHF. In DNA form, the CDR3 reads TGCAGTGCTAGAGATGTAAGGGTAGGGCTGGGCAATCAGCCCCAGCATTTT.

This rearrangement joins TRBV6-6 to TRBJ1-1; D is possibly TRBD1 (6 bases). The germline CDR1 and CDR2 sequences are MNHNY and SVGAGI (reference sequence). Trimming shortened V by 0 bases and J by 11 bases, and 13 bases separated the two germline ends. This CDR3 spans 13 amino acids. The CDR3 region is CASSYSLQGSAFF. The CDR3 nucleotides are TGTGCCAGCAGTTACTCCCTACAGGGATCCGCTTTCTTT.

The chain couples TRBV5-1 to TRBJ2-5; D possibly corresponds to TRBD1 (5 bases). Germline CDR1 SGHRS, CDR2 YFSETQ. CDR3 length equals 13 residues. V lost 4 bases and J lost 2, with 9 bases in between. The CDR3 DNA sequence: TGCGCCAGCAGCACGGACATGCAAGAGACCCAGTACTTC. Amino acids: CASSTDMQETQYF.

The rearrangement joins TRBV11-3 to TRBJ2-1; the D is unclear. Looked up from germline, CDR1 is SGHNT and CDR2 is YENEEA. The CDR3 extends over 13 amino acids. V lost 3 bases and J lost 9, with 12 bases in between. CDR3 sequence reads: CASSLGQESEQFF. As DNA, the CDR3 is TGTGCCAGCAGCTTGGGCCAAGAGAGTGAGCAGTTCTTC.

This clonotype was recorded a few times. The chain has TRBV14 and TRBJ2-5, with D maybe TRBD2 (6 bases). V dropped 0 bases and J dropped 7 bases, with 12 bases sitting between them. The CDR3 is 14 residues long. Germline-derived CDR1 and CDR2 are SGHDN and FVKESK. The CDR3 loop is CASSQDTSRGTQYF. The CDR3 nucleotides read TGTGCCAGCAGCCAAGATACTAGCCGGGGGACCCAGTACTTC.

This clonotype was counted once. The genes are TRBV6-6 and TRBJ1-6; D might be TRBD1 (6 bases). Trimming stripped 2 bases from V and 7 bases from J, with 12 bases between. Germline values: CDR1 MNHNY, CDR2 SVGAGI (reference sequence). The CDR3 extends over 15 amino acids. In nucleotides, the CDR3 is TGTGCCAGCAGTTACGTTGGGGGCGCGAATTCACCCCTCCACTTT. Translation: CASSYVGGANSPLHF.

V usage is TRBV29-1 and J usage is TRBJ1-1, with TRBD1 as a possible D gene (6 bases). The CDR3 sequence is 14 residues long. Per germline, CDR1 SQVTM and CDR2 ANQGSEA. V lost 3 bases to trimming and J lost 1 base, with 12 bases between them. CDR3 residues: CSVEGSTGNTEAFF. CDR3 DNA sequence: TGCAGCGTTGAGGGTTCGACAGGGAACACTGAAGCTTTCTTT.

In DNA, the CDR3 is TGTGCCAGTAGTAAAGGACAGCTTGAAGCTTTCTTT. Its translation: CASSKGQLEAFF. The chain links TRBV19 to TRBJ1-1; tentatively, D is TRBD1 (6 bases). This CDR3 has 12 residues. The ends were cut back, 4 bases at V and 7 bases at J, with 10 bases in the middle. CDR1 is LNHDA, CDR2 SQIVND, per germline (reference sequence).

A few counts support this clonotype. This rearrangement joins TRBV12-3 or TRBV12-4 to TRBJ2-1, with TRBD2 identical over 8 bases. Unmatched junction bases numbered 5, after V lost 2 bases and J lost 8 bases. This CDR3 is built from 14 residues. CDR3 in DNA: TGTGCCAGCAGTTTAAACGGGGGGGCCGATGAGCAGTTCTTC. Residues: CASSLNGGADEQFF.